These 17 T cell receptor beta chains were all obtained from the same sample, sequenced in a study of T cell changes during pregnancy in multiple sclerosis. Produced via immunoSEQ multiplex PCR; TCRdb's table is partial and in-frame only. Among 30,000 to 45,000 clones, just over 90% were seen once, and the ten largest hold 0.45% to 0.5%. Here the sequenced sample was CD4+ T cells from peripheral blood mononuclear cells, taken after pregnancy. The receptors stem from a female donor with multiple sclerosis, enrolled in a pregnancy study.

This chain uses TRBV10-3 with TRBJ1-2; D is ambiguous. This CDR3 contains 13 residues. V dropped 2 bases and J dropped 5 bases, with 9 bases sitting between them. Germline assignment: CDR1 ENHRY and CDR2 SYGVKD. CDR3: CAISEVREYGYTF. The CDR3 DNA reads TGTGCCATCAGTGAGGTCCGTGAGTATGGCTACACCTTC.

The V and J genes are TRBV2 and TRBJ1-6, with TRBD1 identical over 10 bases. J was trimmed by 7 bases and V by 8 bases; bases with no gene match: 8. The germline V gene has CDR1 SNHLY and CDR2 FYNNEI. The length of the CDR3 is 15 residues. DNA for the CDR3: TGTGCCAGCCACAAGTGGGGACAGGGGAATTCACCCCTCCACTTT. Residues: CASHKWGQGNSPLHF. The variable domain in full, completed from reference TRBV2 and TRBJ1-6, reads EPEVTQTPSHQVTQMGQEVILRCVPISNHLYFYWYRQILGQKVEFLVSFYNNEISEKSEIFDDQFSVERPDGSNFTLKIRSTKLEDSAMYFCASHKWGQGNSPLHFGNGTRLTVT.

In nucleotides, the CDR3 is TGTGCCAGCAGCCCCCCGATGCGCCAAACTGAAGCTTTCTTT. This codes for CASSPPMRQTEAFF. The gene calls are TRBV7-2 and TRBJ1-1, with D hard to call. V lost 5 bases to trimming and J lost 5 bases, with 15 bases between them. This CDR3 region has 14 residues. Germline values: CDR1 SGHTA, CDR2 FQGNSA.

The genes are TRBV5-1 and TRBJ2-5; a weak D match, TRBD2 (7 bases). V shed 4 bases and J shed 4 bases, with 20 bases lying between them. Germline V gene data show CDR1 as SGHRS and CDR2 as YFSETQ. This CDR3 spans 16 amino acids. The CDR3 protein is CASSPGGGGPRETQYF. CDR3 DNA sequence: TGCGCCAGCAGCCCCGGAGGGGGGGGGCCTCGAGAGACCCAGTACTTC.

The rearrangement uses TRBV29-1 and TRBJ2-1, with 9 bases aligning to TRBD1. J was trimmed by 4 bases and V by 6 bases; bases with no gene match: 7. Germline CDR1 reads SQVTM; CDR2 reads ANQGSEA. CDR3 length: 14 residues. CDR3 region: CSVDTGGGYNEQFF. Here the CDR3 DNA reads TGCAGCGTAGATACAGGGGGCGGTTACAATGAGCAGTTCTTC.

The chain is built from TRBV25-1 and TRBJ1-5; D gene ambiguous. V was pared by 2 bases and J by 4 bases, with 12 bases between. This CDR3 is 15 amino acids long. Germline lookup yields CDR1 MGHDK and CDR2 SYGVNS. CDR3 nucleotides: TGTGCCAGCAGTGAAGCGGGTCAGCCAAATCAGCCCCAGCATTTT. Protein: CASSEAGQPNQPQHF.

The CDR3 region is CASSLARSPAPSEQYF. CDR3 in DNA: TGCGCCAGCAGCTTGGCCCGGAGTCCGGCCCCCTCTGAGCAGTACTTC. The V gene is TRBV5-1, the J gene TRBJ2-7; D not resolved. Germline CDR1 is SGHRS and CDR2 is YFSETQ. The V gene lost 0 bases and the J gene lost 7 bases, with 20 bases spanning the gap. This CDR3 contains 16 residues.

The chain links TRBV7-2 to TRBJ1-5; D possibly corresponds to TRBD1 (5 bases). This CDR3 comprises 15 residues. V was pared by 5 bases and J by 4 bases, with 15 bases between. The V gene's germline CDR1 is SGHTA and CDR2 FQGNSA. The CDR3 sequence is CASSPRGGGNQPQHF. As DNA, the CDR3 is TGTGCCAGCAGCCCCCGCGGGGGTGGGAATCAGCCCCAGCATTTT.

The chain links TRBV5-8 to TRBJ1-1; D might be TRBD1 (6 bases). The germline V gene has CDR1 SGHTS and CDR2 YDEGEE. Trimming removed 1 base from V and 1 base from J, with 8 bases in between. This CDR3 has 14 residues. The CDR3 DNA follows: TGTGCCAGCAGCTTGCCGGGACAGAACACTGAAGCTTTCTTT. Its protein is CASSLPGQNTEAFF.

The CDR3 DNA reads as TGTGCCAGCAGCCTCACAGGGGTGATTGGCACTGAAGCTTTCTTT. Protein product: CASSLTGVIGTEAFF. The chain combines TRBV11-2 with TRBJ1-1, with 7 bases identical to TRBD1. After removal of 5 bases from V and 4 bases from J, the junction contained 10 bases not matched to a gene. The CDR3 extends over 15 amino acids. In germline, CDR1 is SGHAT, CDR2 FQNNGV.

The genes are TRBV2 and TRBJ1-2; the D gene is possibly TRBD1 (5 bases). Trimming left V 3 bases short and J 6 bases short, with 17 bases between. The CDR3 runs to 15 residues. Germline V gene lookup returns CDR1 SNHLY and CDR2 FYNNEI. The CDR3 sequence: CASSDGAGNVDGYTF. As DNA, the CDR3 is TGTGCCAGCAGTGATGGGGCAGGGAACGTGGATGGCTACACCTTC.

The rearrangement links TRBV6-5 to TRBJ1-5; perhaps TRBD1 as D (6 bases). Trimming shortened V by 5 bases and J by 2 bases, and 16 bases separated the two germline ends. There are 16 residues in the CDR3. In germline, CDR1 is MNHEY, CDR2 SVGAGI. CDR3 sequence reads: CASSNLKGVGNQPQHF. For the CDR3, the DNA is TGTGCCAGCAGTAACTTGAAGGGGGTGGGCAATCAGCCCCAGCATTTT.

J is TRBJ1-4 and V is TRBV15; D gene unclear. The CDR3 length is 16 residues. With 3 bases removed from V and 0 bases from J, the gap between germline ends came to 11 bases. Germline CDR1 is LNHNV and CDR2 is YYDKDF (reference sequence). For the CDR3, the DNA is TGTGCCACCAGCAGCGCCACCGGGTCAACTAATGAAAAACTGTTTTTT. Its translation: CATSSATGSTNEKLFF.

The chain combines TRBV6-5 with TRBJ2-3; 8 nucleotides align to TRBD2. V was pared by 7 bases and J by 3 bases, with 6 bases of the junction left unmatched. In germline, CDR1 is MNHEY, CDR2 SVGAGI. The CDR3 has 14 residues. Here the CDR3 DNA reads TGTGCCAGCACCCGACCGGGGGGGACAGATACGCAGTATTTT. Its protein is CASTRPGGTDTQYF.

The chain couples TRBV12-5 to TRBJ1-2, with D tentatively TRBD1 (5 bases). CDR1 and CDR2 (germline): LGHNT, FRNRAP. V was cut by 4 bases and J by 4 bases, with 19 bases left in between. The CDR3 length is 16 residues. CDR3 sequence: CASGYRGAGTAYGYTF. The CDR3 coding sequence is TGTGCTAGTGGTTACCGCGGGGCCGGAACAGCCTATGGCTACACCTTC.

This chain uses TRBV18 with TRBJ2-4; possibly TRBD1 for D (6 bases). The CDR3 has 15 amino acids. CDR1 is KGHSH, CDR2 LQKENI, per germline. Trimming removed 0 bases at V and 7 bases at J, with 13 bases between. The CDR3 reads CASSPPGHRVNIQYF. CDR3 bases: TGTGCCAGCTCACCACCGGGACATCGAGTGAACATTCAGTACTTC.

V and J are TRBV5-8 and TRBJ2-7; 7 bases line up with TRBD1. There are 14 residues in the CDR3. Germline V CDR1 and CDR2: SGHTS, YDEGEE. Trimming at V came to 2 bases and at J to 8 bases, leaving 10 bases not matched to a gene. For the CDR3, the DNA is TGTGCCAGCAGCTTTGGACAGGTATTAGTAAAGCAGTACTTC. Translated: CASSFGQVLVKQYF. Drawing the rest from reference TRBV5-8 and TRBJ2-7, the complete variable domain is EAGVTQSPTHLIKTRGQQATLRCSPISGHTSVYWYQQALGLGLQFLLWYDEGEERNRGNFPPRFSGRQFPNYSSELNVNALELEDSALYLCASSFGQVLVKQYFGPGTRLTVT.